Listed here is a single T cell receptor (beta chain). Original handling: Estimation of nucleated cell counts was performed using reference gene primer amplification. The table came from immunoSEQ multiplex PCR; TCRdb's copy has only in-frame clones and leaves some out. The D gene and trimming were derived from the DNA, and the V and J assignments and clone size from that table. The sample holds a few hundred thousand clones; about 90% are singletons and the top ten take more than 1%. The germline gives CDR1 LGHNA, CDR2 YNFKEQ. The V gene end was trimmed by 3 bases and the J gene end by 4 bases; junction bases not matched to a gene: 7. CDR3 length equals 15 residues. This sample was taken from a study of blood T cell repertoires in COVID-19.

This receptor was taken from a human donor in a cohort exposed to, infected with or recovered from COVID-19 (not recorded which). The donor label of this sample is uncertain. Sequences were obtained from PBMCs or T cells enriched from blood (not recorded which). The genes are TRBV4-2 and TRBJ1-2, with 8 bases fitting TRBD1. CDR3 sequence reads: CASSQPDRGPYGYTF. CDR3 DNA sequence: TGTGCCAGCAGCCAGCCCGACAGGGGTCCCTATGGCTACACCTTC.